The 3 T cell receptor beta chains below were found in one sample sequenced in a study of shared clonotypes between healthy human individuals. The method was immunoSEQ multiplex PCR; TCRdb's version includes in-frame clones alone and lacks a portion of them. The sample comprises around 430,000 clones, 70% to 80% of which are singletons, and roughly 13% rests with the top ten. The sequencing input was PBMCs. The receptor set was obtained from a woman in her thirties or forties in good health. Some clones in this sample may be carry-over from other donors' samples.

The rearrangement joins TRBV10-3 to TRBJ2-3; 13 bases agree with TRBD2. The V gene's germline CDR1 is ENHRY and CDR2 SYGVKD. V lost 7 bases to trimming and J lost 0 bases; unmatched junction nucleotides: 4. This CDR3 has 16 residues. The CDR3 DNA reads as TGTGCCATCATGAGGGGACTAGCGGGAAGCACAGATACGCAGTATTTT. Translated: CAIMRGLAGSTDTQYF.

This clone was seen repeatedly, ten times or more. The identical CDR3 is also encoded by other nucleotide sequences in the sample. This sequence joins TRBV5-1 and TRBJ1-1, with D possibly TRBD1 on 6 matching bases. The CDR3 sequence is 15 residues long. CDR1 and CDR2 (germline): SGHRS, YFSETQ. Trimming took off 0 bases at V and 0 bases at J, with 9 bases between the two ends. The CDR3 is CASSLDGGMNTEAFF. The CDR3 DNA follows: TGCGCCAGCAGCTTGGATGGGGGCATGAACACTGAAGCTTTCTTT.

This clone was detected a few times. The genes are TRBV27 and TRBJ2-1; TRBD2 might be the D (6 bases). Germline V gives CDR1 MNHEY, CDR2 SMNVEV (reference sequence). Between the trimmed V and J ends, which lost 6 bases and 0 bases, there was a span of 9 bases. This CDR3 contains 14 residues. CDR3: CASREGYSYNEQFF. The CDR3 nucleotides read TGTGCCAGCAGGGAGGGTTACTCCTACAATGAGCAGTTCTTC.